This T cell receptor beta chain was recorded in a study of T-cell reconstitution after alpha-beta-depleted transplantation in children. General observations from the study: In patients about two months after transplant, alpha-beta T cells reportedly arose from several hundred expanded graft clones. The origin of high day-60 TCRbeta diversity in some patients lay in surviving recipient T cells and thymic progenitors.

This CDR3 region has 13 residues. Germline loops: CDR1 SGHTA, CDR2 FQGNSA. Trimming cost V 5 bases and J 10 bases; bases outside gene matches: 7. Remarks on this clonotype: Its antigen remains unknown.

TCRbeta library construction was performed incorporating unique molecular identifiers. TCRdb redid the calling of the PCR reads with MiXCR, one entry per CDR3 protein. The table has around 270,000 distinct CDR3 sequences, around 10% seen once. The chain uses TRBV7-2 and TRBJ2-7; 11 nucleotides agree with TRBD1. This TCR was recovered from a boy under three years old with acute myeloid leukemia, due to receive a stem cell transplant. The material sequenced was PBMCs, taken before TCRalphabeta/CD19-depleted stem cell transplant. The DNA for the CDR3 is TGTGCCAGCAGCCCCGGGACAGGGGGTTTTCAGTACTTC. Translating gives CASSPGTGGFQYF.